This T cell receptor (beta chain) comes out of a study of blood T cell repertoires in COVID-19. Study information: Researchers got acute and convalescent COVID-19 samples from the United States, Italy and Spain. Nucleic acid was either cDNA or gDNA, and it came from T cells, B-cell-depleted T cells, or PBMCs.

Per the study methods: Using reference gene primer amplification, nucleated cell counts were estimated. Libraries were prepared by immunoSEQ multiplex PCR; TCRdb keeps only in-frame clonotypes and omits some of them. That table furnishes V, J and clone size, whereas the DNA furnished D and trimming. The table shows roughly 170,000 clones, with about 84% occurring only once. The sequenced material came from peripheral blood. The receptor comes from a human donor in a cohort sampled during active COVID-19.

The CDR3 reads CASSNLVNTEAFF. Here the CDR3 DNA reads TGTGCCAGTAGTAACTTGGTGAACACTGAAGCTTTCTTT. The V call is TRBV19, the J call TRBJ1-1; D is ambiguous. The germline V and J ends were trimmed by 4 bases and 0 bases, with 6 bases remaining between them. Germline V gene data show CDR1 as LNHDA and CDR2 as SQIVND (reference sequence). The length of the CDR3 is 13 residues.